This is a list of T cell receptor beta chains from one sample in a study of T cell repertoires in cytomegalovirus infection. MiXCR was run by TCRdb on the reads, yielding one entry per CDR3 protein. The profile shows 100,000 to 150,000 distinct CDR3 sequences, approximately 9.2% of them singletons. Sequenced: PBMCs. The receptors originated from a human donor in good health (CMV status not recorded). Some clones in this sample may be carry-over from other donors' samples. CDR3s include the opening cysteine and the closing phenylalanine or tryptophan. D genes are given only for firm matches. Only some rows state a clone size, as once, few, many or a class for expanded clones.

V	size	D	J	DNA	CDR3
TRBV6-1	-	-	TRBJ1-5	TGTGCCAGCAGCATCGGGAGCAATCAGCCCCAGCATTTT	CASSIGSNQPQHF
TRBV28	many	-	TRBJ1-3	TGTGCCAGCAGTTTCATCCTTTCCGGACAGACTGGAAACACCATATATTTT	CASSFILSGQTGNTIYF
TRBV7-8	many	TRBD1	TRBJ2-7	TGTGCCAGCAGCTTACAGGACAGGGCAGGAGAGCAGTACTTC	CASSLQDRAGEQYF
TRBV7-2	many	TRBD2	TRBJ2-1	TGTGCCAGCAGCTCCTGGACTAGCGGGGGGACTTACAATGAGCAGTTCTTC	CASSSWTSGGTYNEQFF
TRBV7-2	many	-	TRBJ2-1	TGTGCCAGCACCCCGGCCTCCTACAATGAGCAGTTCTTC	CASTPASYNEQFF
TRBV7-9	many	TRBD1	TRBJ1-1	TGTGCCAGCACCCCAGGGGACAGGGTGGGCACTGAAGCTTTCTTT	CASTPGDRVGTEAFF
TRBV7-9	many	-	TRBJ1-1	TGTGCCAGCAGCTTTAAGACGGGCACTGAAGCTTTCTTT	CASSFKTGTEAFF
TRBV12-3/TRBV12-4	many	TRBD2	TRBJ2-3	TGTGCCACCAGCGGGGGAATGTATACGCAGTATTTT	CATSGGMYTQYF
TRBV2	many	TRBD1	TRBJ1-1	TGTGCCAGCACCCGGACAGGGTTGGGCACTGAAGCTTTCTTT	CASTRTGLGTEAFF
TRBV7-9	many	-	TRBJ1-4	TGTGCCAGCAGCTTAGATTTAGCAGGGACAACTAATGAAAAACTGTTTTTT	CASSLDLAGTTNEKLFF
TRBV10-3	many	-	TRBJ2-7	TGTGCCATCCAAAGGGACGGGACTTTGAGCTCCTACGAGCAGTACTTC	CAIQRDGTLSSYEQYF
TRBV20-1	-	TRBD2	TRBJ2-5	TGCAGTGCTAGGAAAGCGGGGGAAGAGGAGACCCAGTACTTC	CSARKAGEEETQYF
TRBV20-1	-	TRBD1	TRBJ2-4	TGCAGTGCTAGAGAAGGACAGGGTAAAGAGGCCAAAAACATTCAGTACTTC	CSAREGQGKEAKNIQYF
TRBV19	few	-	TRBJ1-1	TGTGCCAGTAGTATTGGACAGTTCATGAACACTGAAGCTTTCTTT	CASSIGQFMNTEAFF
TRBV7-2	many	TRBD2	TRBJ2-1	TGTGCCAGCAGCCATATCAGGGCGGGGGGCCCCGGGGAGTTCTTC	CASSHIRAGGPGEFF
TRBV28	many	TRBD2	TRBJ2-7	TGTGCCAGCCGCCGAGCGGGGGGCGCTAACTACGAGCAGTACTTC	CASRRAGGANYEQYF
TRBV25-1	-	-	TRBJ1-1	TGTGCCAGCAGTGATTGGCGGGCAGCGAACACTGAAGCTTTCTTT	CASSDWRAANTEAFF
TRBV27	-	-	TRBJ2-7	TGTGCCAGCCTCCCAGACAGGTATAGTTACGAGCAGTACTTC	CASLPDRYSYEQYF
TRBV7-2	many	-	TRBJ1-6	TGTGCCAGCAGCTTAGTCGGCAATTCACCCCTCCACTTT	CASSLVGNSPLHF
TRBV4-2	many	-	TRBJ1-3	TGTGCCAGCAGCCAGGTGATAGGCATTAACTCTGGAAACACCATATATTTT	CASSQVIGINSGNTIYF
TRBV2	-	TRBD1	TRBJ1-1	TGTGCCAGCAGACCTGGGACAGGGTCGGGCACTGAAGCTTTCTTT	CASRPGTGSGTEAFF
TRBV7-2	many	TRBD1	TRBJ1-1	TGTGCCAGCAGCTTATCCCAGGGGGTTCGGACTGAAGCTTTCTTT	CASSLSQGVRTEAFF
TRBV28	-	TRBD2	TRBJ2-7	TGTGCCAGCAGTTTAGCCAGCGGGGGGGCTTACGAGCAGTACTTC	CASSLASGGAYEQYF
TRBV6-6	many	-	TRBJ1-5	TGTGCCACCCAGGACAGCTTTAGCAATCAGCCCCAGCATTTT	CATQDSFSNQPQHF
TRBV5-6	many	TRBD2	TRBJ2-7	TGTGCCAGCAGCTTGAATGCGGGGGGACTCTACGAGCAGTACTTC	CASSLNAGGLYEQYF
TRBV7-2	many	-	TRBJ1-2	TGTGCCAGCAGCTTCGGCGAGGGGAGGGATGGCTACACCTTC	CASSFGEGRDGYTF